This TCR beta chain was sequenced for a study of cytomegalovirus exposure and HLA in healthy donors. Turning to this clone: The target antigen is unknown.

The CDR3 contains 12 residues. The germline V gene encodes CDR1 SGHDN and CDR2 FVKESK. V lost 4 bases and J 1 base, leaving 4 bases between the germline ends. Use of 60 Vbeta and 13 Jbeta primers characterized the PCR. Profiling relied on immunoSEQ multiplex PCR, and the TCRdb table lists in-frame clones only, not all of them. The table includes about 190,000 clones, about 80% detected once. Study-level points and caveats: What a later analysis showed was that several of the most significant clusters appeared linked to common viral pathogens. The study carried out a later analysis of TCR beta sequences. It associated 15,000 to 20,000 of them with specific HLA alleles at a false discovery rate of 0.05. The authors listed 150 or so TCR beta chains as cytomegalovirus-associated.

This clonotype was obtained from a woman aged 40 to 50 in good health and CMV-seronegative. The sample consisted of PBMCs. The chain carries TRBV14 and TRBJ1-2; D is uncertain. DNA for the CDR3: TGTGCCAGCAGCCCGGTTAACTATGGCTACACCTTC. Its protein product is CASSPVNYGYTF.